This entry features one T cell receptor beta chain sequence. The antigen remains unidentified. These data originate in a study of shared clonotypes between healthy human individuals. About the research overall: Contributing individuals were two females and three males aged 18 to 49. Each donor contributed plates that comprised three CD4 naive, three CD4 memory, two CD8 naive and one CD8 memory.

The data were produced by immunoSEQ multiplex PCR, yet TCRdb's version contains in-frame clones alone and is incomplete. The sample lists roughly 2,500,000 clones; 93% were seen once. V lost 2 bases and J lost 7, with 15 bases in between. This CDR3 spans 15 amino acids. CDR1 and CDR2 (germline): SNHLY, FYNNEI. Findings and caveats of the study: In several donors, around 5.5% of naive CD4 clonotypes appeared in common. It was the non-shared clonotypes that had lower generation probabilities than clonotypes shared by all four donors.

This clonotype originated in a man aged 18 to 30 in good health. Some clones in this sample may be carry-over from other donors' samples. The rearrangement joins TRBV2 to TRBJ2-1; TRBD2 is a possible D gene (6 bases). The specimen sequenced was naive CD4+ T cells from PBMCs. Specified subset: CD45RA+ positively selected. The CDR3, as DNA: TGTGCCAGCAGTGAATGGTCACTAGCTTATAATGAGCAGTTCTTC. Protein product: CASSEWSLAYNEQFF.